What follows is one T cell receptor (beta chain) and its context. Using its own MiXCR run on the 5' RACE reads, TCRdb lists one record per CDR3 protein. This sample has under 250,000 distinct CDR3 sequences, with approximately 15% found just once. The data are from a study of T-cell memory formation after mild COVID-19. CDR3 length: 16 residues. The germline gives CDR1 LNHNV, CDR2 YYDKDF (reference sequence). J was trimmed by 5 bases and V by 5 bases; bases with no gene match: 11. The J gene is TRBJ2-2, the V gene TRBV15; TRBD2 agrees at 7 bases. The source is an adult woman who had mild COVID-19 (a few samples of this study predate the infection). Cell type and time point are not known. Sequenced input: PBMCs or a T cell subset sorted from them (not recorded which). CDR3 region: CATSPLGGWETGELFF. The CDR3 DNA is TGTGCCACCAGCCCTCTGGGAGGGTGGGAGACCGGGGAGCTGTTTTTT. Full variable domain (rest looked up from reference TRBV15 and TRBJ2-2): DAMVIQNPRYQVTQFGKPVTLSCSQTLNHNVMYWYQQKSSQAPKLLFHYYDKDFNNEADTPDNFQSRRPNTSFCFLDIRSPGLGDTAMYLCATSPLGGWETGELFFGEGSRLTVL.